This TCR beta chain came from a study of radiotherapy plus CTLA-4 blockade in lung cancer. Study-level background: Disease control was present in 30% to 35% of patients, and objective responses in 18%.

Study-level results: The best prediction of response reportedly came from early blood T cell clone dynamics, with interferon-beta.

The CDR3 sequence is 16 residues long. The germline gives CDR1 SGHAT, CDR2 FQNNGV. The V end lost 1 base, the J end lost 4 bases, and 14 bases lay between the germline ends. Generated by immunoSEQ multiplex PCR, the TCRdb table keeps only in-frame clones and is missing some. Here the sample spans about 45,000 clones, 65% to 85% being singletons. Note on this clone: Its target is not known.

This sequence was found in a human donor with non-small cell lung cancer who had stable disease on radiotherapy plus ipilimumab. Sequenced material: peripheral blood, taken from a patient treated with radiotherapy plus ipilimumab. V and J are TRBV11-2 and TRBJ1-5; no reliable D call. DNA of the CDR3: TGTGCCAGCAGCTTAGGTTCGGGCAGCAGTAATCAGCCCCAGCATTTT. It codes for CASSLGSGSSNQPQHF.